This is a list of T cell receptor beta chains from one sample in a study of T cells of healthy individuals. One entry per CDR3 protein results from TCRdb running MiXCR on the 5' RACE reads. The sample lists over 95,000 distinct CDR3 sequences, roughly 18% occurring once. Receptors originate from a human donor in good health. Each CDR3 is given with its conserved first and last residue. Each record gives: clone size, J gene, V gene, D gene, CDR3 protein, CDR3 DNA. A D gene is named only where the DNA matches it firmly. Clone size, where shown, is once, few, many, or a class for clones that have expanded.

NA | TRBJ2-3 | TRBV5-1 | NA | CASSLGPDRYTQYF | TGCGCCAGCAGCTTGGGCCCGGATCGTTATACGCAGTATTTT
NA | TRBJ1-6 | TRBV3-1 | TRBD1 | CASSSKGTDNSPLHF | TGTGCCAGCAGCTCTAAAGGGACAGATAATTCACCCCTCCACTTT
few | TRBJ1-5 | TRBV2 | TRBD1 | CASRPDRVGNQPQHF | TGTGCCAGCAGGCCCGACAGGGTCGGCAATCAGCCCCAGCATTTT
NA | TRBJ1-4 | TRBV20-1 | TRBD1 | CSAHGTDEKLFF | TGCAGTGCCCACGGGACAGATGAAAAACTGTTTTTT
NA | TRBJ2-7 | TRBV7-9 | NA | CASSLEASSLSDEQYF | TGTGCCAGCAGCTTAGAGGCTTCTAGCTTGTCCGACGAGCAGTACTTC
few | TRBJ2-5 | TRBV28 | NA | CASSSVRGTYQETQYF | TGTGCCAGCAGTTCGGTGAGGGGTACTTACCAAGAGACCCAGTACTTC
few | TRBJ2-3 | TRBV7-2 | NA | CASSGADTQYF | TGTGCCAGCAGCGGGGCAGATACGCAGTATTTT
NA | TRBJ1-6 | TRBV6-5 | NA | CASSYMQSPLHF | TGTGCCAGCAGTTACATGCAGTCACCCCTCCACTTT
few | TRBJ1-5 | TRBV4-1 | TRBD1 | CASSLGRQGGNQPQHF | TGCGCCAGCAGCCTCGGGAGGCAGGGGGGTAATCAGCCCCAGCATTTT
many | TRBJ1-5 | TRBV10-3 | NA | CAIGVDNQPQHF | TGTGCCATTGGGGTTGACAATCAGCCCCAGCATTTT
NA | TRBJ2-7 | TRBV5-6 | NA | CASSLGLLYEQYF | TGTGCCAGCAGCTTGGGACTCTTGTACGAGCAGTACTTC
NA | TRBJ1-2 | TRBV12-3/TRBV12-4 | NA | CASSLVSDYGYTF | TGTGCCAGCAGTTTAGTCAGCGACTATGGCTACACCTTC
few | TRBJ1-6 | TRBV4-3 | NA | CASSQVQKAPLHF | TGCGCCAGCAGCCAAGTCCAGAAGGCACCCCTCCACTTT
few | TRBJ2-5 | TRBV20-1 | NA | CSARDQGRWETQYF | TGCAGTGCTAGAGATCAGGGGCGGTGGGAGACCCAGTACTTC
NA | TRBJ2-3 | TRBV30 | NA | CAWSGRGYTDTQYF | TGTGCCTGGAGTGGGCGGGGATATACAGATACGCAGTATTTT
NA | TRBJ2-2 | TRBV7-3 | TRBD1 | CASSLSDRGLITGELFF | TGTGCCAGCAGCCTCTCAGACAGGGGGCTGATCACCGGGGAGCTGTTTTTT
NA | TRBJ2-7 | TRBV7-2 | NA | CASSLAAGEYEQYF | TGTGCCAGCAGCTTAGCAGCTGGAGAGTACGAGCAGTACTTC
few | TRBJ1-2 | TRBV4-3 | NA | CASSQGGRGYTF | TGCGCCAGCAGCCAAGGAGGGAGAGGCTACACCTTC
NA | TRBJ1-2 | TRBV19 | NA | CASSEGFNYGYTF | TGTGCCAGTAGTGAAGGTTTTAACTATGGCTACACCTTC
NA | TRBJ2-3 | TRBV5-1 | NA | CASSVAGDTYTDTQYF | TGCGCCAGCAGCGTCGCAGGGGATACTTACACAGATACGCAGTATTTT
few | TRBJ1-5 | TRBV6-2/TRBV6-3 | NA | CASNSLGTYSNQPQHF | TGTGCCAGCAACTCCCTGGGGACATATAGCAATCAGCCCCAGCATTTT
few | TRBJ2-7 | TRBV5-1 | NA | CASSLFGQVGSYEQYF | TGCGCCAGCAGCTTATTCGGGCAGGTAGGATCCTACGAGCAGTACTTC
NA | TRBJ2-7 | TRBV7-2 | NA | CASSLATTTYEQYF | TGTGCCAGCAGCTTAGCGACGACCACCTACGAGCAGTACTTC
few | TRBJ1-4 | TRBV5-6 | TRBD1 | CASSLIDRGEKLFF | TGTGCCAGCAGCTTGATCGACAGGGGTGAAAAACTGTTTTTT
few | TRBJ2-6 | TRBV20-1 | TRBD1 | CSARDRAGANVLTF | TGCAGTGCCCGAGACAGGGCTGGGGCCAACGTCCTGACTTTC
many | TRBJ2-4 | TRBV20-1 | NA | CSGVGAKNIQYF | TGCAGTGGAGTTGGAGCCAAAAACATTCAGTACTTC
many | TRBJ2-7 | TRBV28 | NA | CASSWSVAPYEQYF | TGTGCCAGCAGTTGGTCGGTAGCCCCCTACGAGCAGTACTTC
few | TRBJ2-3 | TRBV5-5 | NA | CASSPLSGRSTDTQYF | TGTGCCAGCAGCCCCCTTTCGGGGCGAAGCACAGATACGCAGTATTTT
NA | TRBJ2-5 | TRBV12-3/TRBV12-4 | TRBD2 | CASSGLAETQYF | TGTGCCAGCAGTGGACTAGCGGAGACCCAGTACTTC
NA | TRBJ1-1 | TRBV3-1 | NA | CASSQPTSTEAFF | TGTGCCAGCAGCCAACCCACCAGCACTGAAGCTTTCTTT
few | TRBJ2-7 | TRBV5-1 | NA | CASSLGQANYEQYF | TGCGCCAGCAGCTTGGGACAGGCAAACTACGAGCAGTACTTC
NA | TRBJ2-7 | TRBV20-1 | NA | CSARLGQNGYEQYF | TGCAGTGCCAGATTGGGCCAGAATGGATACGAGCAGTACTTC
few | TRBJ2-5 | TRBV3-1 | TRBD2 | CASSHRLAGVVETQYF | TGTGCCAGCAGCCACCGACTAGCGGGTGTCGTTGAGACCCAGTACTTC
NA | TRBJ2-1 | TRBV5-6 | NA | CASSSGRSSYNEQFF | TGTGCCAGCAGCTCGGGACGAAGCTCCTACAATGAGCAGTTCTTC
few | TRBJ1-4 | TRBV27 | NA | CASSLSYATNEKLFF | TGTGCCAGCAGTCTCTCATACGCAACTAATGAAAAACTGTTTTTT
NA | TRBJ1-6 | TRBV5-1 | NA | CASSLSQPGNSPLHF | TGCGCCAGCAGCTTGTCACAGCCGGGGAATTCACCCCTCCACTTT
few | TRBJ2-3 | TRBV10-3 | TRBD2 | CAIKAGGPSGTDTQYF | TGTGCCATCAAAGCGGGAGGGCCCTCGGGCACAGATACGCAGTATTTT